One sample yielded the 9 T cell receptor beta chains listed below, sequenced in a study of T cell repertoires in cytomegalovirus infection. In TCRdb, the reads were re-called with MiXCR into one record per CDR3 protein. The table shows some 160,000 distinct CDR3 sequences, with approximately 17% occurring only once. Sequenced input: CD8+ T cells from PBMCs. The receptors shown here come from a human donor in good health (CMV status not recorded). Some clones in this sample may be carry-over from other donors' samples.

This clonotype was found a few times. The rearrangement joins TRBV14 to TRBJ2-3; possible D gene TRBD2, 5 bases. Trimming shortened V by 1 base and J by 0 bases, and 14 bases separated the two germline ends. Germline V gives CDR1 SGHDN, CDR2 FVKESK. The CDR3 is made up of 17 amino acids. The DNA of the CDR3 is TGTGCCAGCAGCCAAGGTTCCAGCGGAAAAAGCACAGATACGCAGTATTTT. It yields the protein CASSQGSSGKSTDTQYF.

This chain connects TRBV7-8 to TRBJ2-7; 11 bases line up with TRBD2. The CDR3 is 15 residues long. V lost 2 bases to trimming and J lost 7 bases; unmatched junction nucleotides: 7. Germline V CDR1 and CDR2: SGHVS, FQNEAQ. The CDR3 DNA is TGTGCCAGCAGCTTAAGTAGCGGGGGGGCATGGGAGCAGTACTTC. Translation gives CASSLSSGGAWEQYF.

Remarks on this clonotype: At one boundary the junction diverges from the germline segment, which might be a read error. The chain is built from TRBV24-1 and TRBJ2-3; 12 nucleotides align to TRBD2. The CDR3 loop spans 19 amino acids. The germline CDR1 and CDR2 sequences are KGHDR and SFDVKD. The CDR3 nucleotides read TGTGCCACCAGTGGTTTGACTAGCGGGAGATATCCAAGCACAGATACGCAGTATTTT. It codes for CATSGLTSGRYPSTDTQYF.

This clonotype has a count of ten or more. The CDR3 coding sequence is TGTGCCAGCAGCACCGTTAACAATGAGCAGTTCTTC. Residues: CASSTVNNEQFF. The chain is built from TRBV6-1 and TRBJ2-1; D is unclear. The CDR3 totals 12 residues. Germline loops: CDR1 MNHNS, CDR2 SASEGT. Between the trimmed V and J ends, which lost 6 bases and 5 bases, there was a span of 8 bases.

The chain employs TRBV7-9 and TRBJ2-5, with D tentatively TRBD1 (5 bases). Trimming took off 6 bases at V and 4 bases at J, with 18 bases between the two ends. The CDR3 has 15 residues. CDR1 is SEHNR and CDR2 is FQNEAQ in the germline V gene (reference sequence). The CDR3 DNA follows: TGTGCCAGCAGTTTGGACACACTAATCCCAGAGACCCAGTACTTC. Its protein product is CASSLDTLIPETQYF.

This clonotype was detected a few times. The chain employs TRBV6-2 or TRBV6-3 and TRBJ1-5; D ambiguous. CDR3 size: 13 residues. Trimming cost V 4 bases and J 7 bases, with 11 bases left between them. CDR1 is MNHEY, CDR2 SVGEGT, per germline. CDR3: CASSWSGGQPQHF. For the CDR3, the DNA is TGTGCCAGCAGTTGGTCAGGTGGCCAGCCCCAGCATTTT.

The sample holds a few counts of this clonotype. This sequence joins TRBV14 and TRBJ2-7, with a possible D match to TRBD2 (6 bases). Germline CDR1 reads SGHDN; CDR2 reads FVKESK. The CDR3 totals 17 residues. Between the trimmed V and J ends, which lost 3 bases and 7 bases, there was a span of 25 bases. In DNA, the CDR3 is TGTGCCAGCAGCCATTCCCCCCGGGACTCGTCTGGCCTAGAGCAGTACTTC. This codes for CASSHSPRDSSGLEQYF.

This clonotype was found a few times. The genes are TRBV6-5 and TRBJ1-1, with unresolved D. The V end lost 5 bases, the J end lost 0 bases, and 16 bases lay between the germline ends. Germline CDR1 and CDR2: MNHEY and SVGAGI. The CDR3 extends over 16 amino acids. In DNA, the CDR3 is TGTGCCAGCAGTGAAAAGAAGGGATTCATGAACACTGAAGCTTTCTTT. Its protein product is CASSEKKGFMNTEAFF.

This clonotype has only a few counts. This chain connects TRBV6-2 or TRBV6-3 to TRBJ2-7; tentative D call: TRBD2 (6 bases). The CDR3 consists of 14 residues. Per germline, CDR1 MNHEY and CDR2 SVGEGT. The V gene lost 5 bases and the J gene lost 3 bases, with 14 bases spanning the gap. The CDR3 reads CASSRGTEYYEQYF. CDR3 sequence (DNA): TGTGCCAGCAGTCGCGGGACGGAATACTACGAGCAGTACTTC.